This T cell receptor (beta chain) was sequenced in a study of T-cell reconstitution after alpha-beta-depleted transplantation in children. Researchers prepared the TCRbeta library using unique molecular identifiers, the study reports. Via MiXCR, TCRdb re-called the PCR reads, giving one row per CDR3 protein. The data show a few hundred thousand distinct CDR3 sequences, 9.7% seen once. This clonotype has at least ten counts. This specimen was PBMCs from the stem cell graft donor, taken from the stem cell graft. The clonotype comes from a human donor who donated a stem cell graft to a child with SCID.

The DNA for the CDR3 is TGTGCCAGCAGTGAAAGGAACAGGAAGGCAGATACGCAGTATTTT. Translated: CASSERNRKADTQYF. V usage is TRBV2 and J usage is TRBJ2-3; D is possibly TRBD1 (5 bases). V lost 2 bases to trimming and J lost 4 bases, with 13 bases between them. This CDR3 has 15 residues. Looked up from germline, CDR1 is SNHLY and CDR2 is FYNNEI.